This T cell receptor (beta chain) was obtained from a study of molecular identifiers for immune sequencing clone quantification. TCRdb reprocessed the PCR reads via MiXCR and lists one record per CDR3 protein. The data hold some 590,000 distinct CDR3 sequences, with about 25% observed a single time. The germline CDR1 and CDR2 sequences are SGHTA and FQGNSA. The CDR3 length is 14 residues. Trimming removed 4 bases from V and 6 bases from J; junction bases left unmatched: 2. Broader study findings: Highly expanded clone sizes could be underestimated by identical TCR molecules that share a barcode.

Libraries of naive CD8 cells were prepared from around 20,000 to 1,000,000 sorted cells using 10%, 30% or 50% RNA. Naive CD8 T cells, phenotype CD8+CD4-CCR7+CD45RA+, were sorted. On this clonotype itself: Its antigen remains unknown. A much larger clone is a single base away; this may be a read error.

The sample taken for sequencing was naive CD8+ T cells from blood, with Jurkat cell RNA spiked in. Subset indicated: FACS-sorted CD8+CD4-CCR7+CD45RA+ naive T cells. This chain links TRBV7-2 with TRBJ2-1; 11 positions match TRBD2. The receptor's source is a human donor in good health. Some libraries in this study had Jurkat cell RNA spiked in. The CDR3 spells CASSCGLAGNEQFF. CDR3 nucleotides: TGTGCCAGCAGCTGCGGACTAGCGGGCAATGAGCAGTTCTTC.